These T cell receptor beta chains were read from a single sample in a study of OX40 agonist ivuxolimab in advanced cancers. Libraries were prepared by immunoSEQ multiplex PCR; TCRdb keeps only in-frame clonotypes and omits some of them. This table has about 69,000 clones, around 90% appearing once. The starting material was CD4+ or CD8+ T cells sorted from blood, obtained in a trial of the OX40 agonist ivuxolimab. These receptors all come from an adult with an advanced solid tumor such as melanoma, head and neck, liver or kidney cancer. The CDR3 runs from the conserved cysteine through the conserved F or W. D genes are given only for firm matches. Clone size appears in some rows only: once, few, many, or a class for an expanded clone.

J gene: TRBJ2-2
V gene: TRBV19
clone size: -
D gene: -
CDR3 length: 12
CDR3 protein: CASSLRVGELFF
CDR3 DNA: TGTGCCAGTAGTCTCAGGGTCGGGGAGCTGTTTTTT

J gene: TRBJ2-2
V gene: TRBV5-1
clone size: -
D gene: TRBD1
CDR3 length: 14
CDR3 protein: CASSVQGVTGELFF
CDR3 DNA: TGCGCCAGCAGCGTACAGGGGGTCACCGGGGAGCTGTTTTTT

J gene: TRBJ2-3
V gene: TRBV6-5
clone size: -
D gene: TRBD2
CDR3 length: 14
CDR3 protein: CASSGTSGRNTQYF
CDR3 DNA: TGTGCCAGCAGTGGGACTAGCGGGAGGAATACGCAGTATTTT

J gene: TRBJ2-5
V gene: TRBV7-9
clone size: -
D gene: -
CDR3 length: 13
CDR3 protein: CASSLGQQETQYF
CDR3 DNA: TGTGCCAGCAGCCTTGGACAGCAAGAGACCCAGTACTTC

J gene: TRBJ1-1
V gene: TRBV5-6
clone size: few
D gene: -
CDR3 length: 14
CDR3 protein: CASRRFDVNTEAFF
CDR3 DNA: TGTGCCAGCAGGAGGTTTGACGTGAACACTGAAGCTTTCTTT

J gene: TRBJ2-1
V gene: TRBV10-3
clone size: -
D gene: -
CDR3 length: 14
CDR3 protein: CAISDEGGLNEQFF
CDR3 DNA: TGTGCCATCAGTGACGAGGGAGGTCTCAATGAGCAGTTCTTC

J gene: TRBJ1-4
V gene: TRBV15
clone size: -
D gene: -
CDR3 length: 14
CDR3 protein: CATSREVGREKLFF
CDR3 DNA: TGTGCCACCAGCAGAGAGGTCGGGCGTGAAAAACTGTTTTTT

J gene: TRBJ1-5
V gene: TRBV7-9
clone size: -
D gene: -
CDR3 length: 12
CDR3 protein: CASSFGRQPQHF
CDR3 DNA: TGTGCCAGCAGCTTTGGGCGTCAGCCCCAGCATTTT

J gene: TRBJ2-5
V gene: TRBV6-6
clone size: once
D gene: -
CDR3 length: 13
CDR3 protein: CATERGAEETQYF
CDR3 DNA: TGTGCCACCGAACGGGGGGCTGAGGAGACCCAGTACTTC

J gene: TRBJ2-3
V gene: TRBV5-6
clone size: -
D gene: -
CDR3 length: 14
CDR3 protein: CASSFSGSTDTQYF
CDR3 DNA: TGTGCCAGCAGCTTTAGCGGTAGCACAGATACGCAGTATTTT